This TCR beta chain came from a study of technical replicates of blood from a few donors listed by TCRdb under 2017. V and J are truncated by 3 bases and 4 bases respectively, leaving an intervening sequence of 9 bases. CDR3 length: 14 amino acids, cysteine to phenylalanine. The retained sequence is limited to the CDR3, 42 bases, with the frame set at the first base. In the germline V gene, CDR1 corresponds to MGHRA and CDR2 to YSYEKL. Receptor libraries were prepared by the immunoSEQ multiplex PCR assay. Imported from immuneACCESS, the table was reduced by TCRdb to in-frame sequences with V and J called. These copies leave out some clones; in studies compared against another copy, an unresolved V gene accounts for under half, and the cause of the remainder is not known. The sample table lists about 83,000 clones, approximately 96% of them with a count of one. Of the sample, 0.2% to 0.25% falls within the top ten clones.

Remarks on this clone: It lacks a known antigen. Base qualities are not provided; no much larger clone lies one nucleotide away.

The sequenced material came from T cells isolated from PBMCs. The V and J segments used are TRBV4-1 and TRBJ1-4; the D segment could be TRBD1, given 5 matching bases. This receptor was obtained from a human donor in good health. The CDR3 here reads CASSQGQLNEKLFF. The nucleotide sequence is TGCGCCAGCAGCCAGGGGCAGCTTAATGAAAAACTGTTTTTT.